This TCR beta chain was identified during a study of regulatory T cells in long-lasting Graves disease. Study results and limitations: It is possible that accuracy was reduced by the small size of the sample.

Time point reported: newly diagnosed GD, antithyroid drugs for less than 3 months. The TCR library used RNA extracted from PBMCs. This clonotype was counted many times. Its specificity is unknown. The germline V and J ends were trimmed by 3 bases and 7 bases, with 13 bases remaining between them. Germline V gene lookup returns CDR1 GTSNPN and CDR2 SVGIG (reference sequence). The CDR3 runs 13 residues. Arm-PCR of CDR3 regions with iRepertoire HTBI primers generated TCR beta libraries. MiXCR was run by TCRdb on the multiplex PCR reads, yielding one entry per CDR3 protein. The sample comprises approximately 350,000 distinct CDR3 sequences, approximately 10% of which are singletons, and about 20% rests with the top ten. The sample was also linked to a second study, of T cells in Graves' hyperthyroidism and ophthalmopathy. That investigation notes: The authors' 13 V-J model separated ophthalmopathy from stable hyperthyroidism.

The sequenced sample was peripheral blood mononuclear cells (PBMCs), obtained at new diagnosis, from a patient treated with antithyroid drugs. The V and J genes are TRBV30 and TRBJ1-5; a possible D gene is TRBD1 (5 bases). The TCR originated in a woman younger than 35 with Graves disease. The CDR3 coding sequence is TGTGCCTGGAGAGGTAGGGGAGGACAGCCCCAGCATTTT. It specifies CAWRGRGGQPQHF. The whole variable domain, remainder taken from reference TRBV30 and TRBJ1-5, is SQTIHQWPATLVQPVGSPLSLECTVEGTSNPNLYWYRQAAGRGLQLLFYSVGIGQISSEVPQNLSASRPQDRQFILSSKKLLLSDSGFYLCAWRGRGGQPQHFGDGTRLSIL.